This is a list of T cell receptor beta chains from one sample in a study of cytomegalovirus exposure and HLA in healthy donors. Sequenced by immunoSEQ multiplex PCR; TCRdb stores in-frame clones only, minus some. This sample has 150,000 or so clones, with about 74% found just once. The source material was PBMCs. The source is a man between 18 and 35 years old in good health and CMV-seropositive. The CDR3 runs from the conserved cysteine through the conserved F or W. D genes are given only for firm matches. A row's size may be missing; if present it is once, few, many or a size class.

v_gene: TRBV28; j_gene: TRBJ2-3; abundance: NA; d_gene: TRBD1; CDR3aa: CASATGGTDTQYF; CDR3nt: TGTGCCAGCGCGACAGGGGGCACAGATACGCAGTATTTT
v_gene: TRBV25-1; j_gene: TRBJ1-1; abundance: NA; d_gene: TRBD1; CDR3aa: CASSNRGRTEAFF; CDR3nt: TGTGCCAGCAGTAACAGGGGTCGGACTGAAGCTTTCTTT
v_gene: TRBV5-4; j_gene: TRBJ1-4; abundance: NA; d_gene: TRBD1; CDR3aa: CASSATGGSEKLFF; CDR3nt: TGTGCCAGCAGCGCCACAGGGGGTAGTGAAAAACTGTTTTTT
v_gene: TRBV7-8; j_gene: TRBJ2-7; abundance: NA; d_gene: NA; CDR3aa: CASSLVWRDLNYEQYF; CDR3nt: TGTGCCAGCAGCTTAGTCTGGCGGGACCTCAACTACGAGCAGTACTTC
v_gene: TRBV4-3; j_gene: TRBJ2-7; abundance: NA; d_gene: TRBD1; CDR3aa: CASSQDRALSYEQYF; CDR3nt: TGCGCCAGCAGCCAGGACAGGGCGCTAAGCTACGAGCAGTACTTC
v_gene: TRBV19; j_gene: TRBJ2-5; abundance: once; d_gene: NA; CDR3aa: CASSIRGQETQYF; CDR3nt: TGTGCCAGTAGTATCAGGGGCCAAGAGACCCAGTACTTC
v_gene: TRBV2; j_gene: TRBJ1-5; abundance: NA; d_gene: TRBD1; CDR3aa: CASGSGQGGQPQHF; CDR3nt: TGTGCCAGCGGTTCCGGACAGGGAGGTCAGCCCCAGCATTTT
v_gene: TRBV19; j_gene: TRBJ2-1; abundance: NA; d_gene: TRBD2; CDR3aa: CASSIDHSATSGFTYNEQFF; CDR3nt: TGTGCCAGTAGTATAGACCACTCGGCGACTAGCGGGTTTACCTACAATGAGCAGTTCTTC
v_gene: TRBV7-2; j_gene: TRBJ2-7; abundance: NA; d_gene: TRBD2; CDR3aa: CASSRGLAGVGEQYF; CDR3nt: TGTGCCAGCAGCCGTGGACTAGCGGGAGTGGGAGAGCAGTACTTC
v_gene: TRBV29-1; j_gene: TRBJ2-5; abundance: NA; d_gene: TRBD2; CDR3aa: CSVDRLAGGREQYF; CDR3nt: TGCAGCGTTGATAGACTAGCGGGGGGTCGAGAGCAGTACTTC
v_gene: TRBV5-1; j_gene: TRBJ2-1; abundance: once; d_gene: NA; CDR3aa: CASSPGTFSYNEQFF; CDR3nt: TGCGCCAGCAGCCCCGGGACTTTTTCCTACAATGAGCAGTTCTTC
v_gene: TRBV6-5; j_gene: TRBJ2-7; abundance: NA; d_gene: NA; CDR3aa: CASSYTGIHEQYF; CDR3nt: TGTGCCAGCAGCTACACAGGGATTCACGAGCAGTACTTC
v_gene: TRBV5-1; j_gene: TRBJ2-1; abundance: few; d_gene: NA; CDR3aa: CASSLVVGPDYNEQFF; CDR3nt: TGCGCCAGCAGCTTGGTAGTGGGGCCCGACTACAATGAGCAGTTCTTC
v_gene: TRBV28; j_gene: TRBJ2-7; abundance: NA; d_gene: NA; CDR3aa: CAGAKSSYEQYF; CDR3nt: TGTGCTGGGGCCAAAAGCTCCTACGAGCAGTACTTC
v_gene: TRBV30; j_gene: TRBJ1-1; abundance: NA; d_gene: TRBD1; CDR3aa: CAWSALGQQVTEAFF; CDR3nt: TGTGCCTGGAGTGCATTGGGACAGCAGGTCACTGAAGCTTTCTTT
v_gene: TRBV28; j_gene: TRBJ2-2; abundance: NA; d_gene: NA; CDR3aa: CASITAGRLNTGELFF; CDR3nt: TGTGCCAGCATCACGGCGGGCAGGTTGAACACCGGGGAGCTGTTTTTT
v_gene: TRBV15; j_gene: TRBJ2-5; abundance: NA; d_gene: NA; CDR3aa: CATSRTLGQGRQETQYF; CDR3nt: TGTGCCACCAGCAGGACCCTGGGGCAGGGGAGACAAGAGACCCAGTACTTC
v_gene: TRBV29-1; j_gene: TRBJ1-1; abundance: NA; d_gene: NA; CDR3aa: CSVGVGGMNTEAFF; CDR3nt: TGCAGCGTCGGGGTGGGGGGGATGAACACTGAAGCTTTCTTT
v_gene: TRBV28; j_gene: TRBJ2-1; abundance: NA; d_gene: NA; CDR3aa: CASTLVRKPNNEQFF; CDR3nt: TGTGCCAGCACCCTTGTGCGGAAACCGAACAATGAGCAGTTCTTC
v_gene: TRBV9; j_gene: TRBJ1-2; abundance: NA; d_gene: TRBD1; CDR3aa: CASSDRGIDGYTF; CDR3nt: TGTGCCAGCAGCGACAGGGGGATTGATGGCTACACCTTC
v_gene: TRBV7-8; j_gene: TRBJ1-2; abundance: few; d_gene: NA; CDR3aa: CASSLRIQPNAYTF; CDR3nt: TGTGCCAGCAGCCTGCGGATTCAACCGAATGCCTACACCTTC
v_gene: TRBV5-1; j_gene: TRBJ2-5; abundance: NA; d_gene: NA; CDR3aa: CASSLVERSVRETQYF; CDR3nt: TGCGCCAGCAGCTTGGTTGAGCGGTCAGTAAGAGAGACCCAGTACTTC